These 30 T cell receptor beta chains originate from one sample sequenced in a study of human T cells and chemical hapten exposure. Noted time point: patch test 1, 2 weeks after DPC sensitization. The sample's treatment: therapeutic diphenylcyclopropenone sensitization with weekly scalp DPC. TCRdb recomputed calls from the RACE reads with MiXCR, one row per CDR3 protein. Seen here are around 120,000 distinct CDR3 sequences, roughly 15% observed once, and the top ten hold around 0.84%. This specimen was whole blood, taken in connection with sensitization to the hapten diphenylcyclopropenone (DPC). These receptors all stem from a man younger than 35 with alopecia areata. Some clones in this sample may be carry-over from other donors' samples.

The CDR3 DNA reads as TGCGCCAGCAGCGCGGGGACAGGGGCTGGAAACACCATATATTTT. As protein: CASSAGTGAGNTIYF. The rearrangement uses TRBV5-1 and TRBJ1-3, with 10 bases aligning to TRBD1. The CDR3 runs to 15 residues. Germline V gene lookup returns CDR1 SGHRS and CDR2 YFSETQ. V gave up 4 bases and J gave up 2 bases; unmatched junction bases: 3.

In its sample, this clonotype was seen a few times. The DNA of the CDR3 is TGTGCCGTCTCCGCCCGGCTAGCGGGGGAGCCCGGCACAGATACGCAGTATTTT. This gives the protein CAVSARLAGEPGTDTQYF. V is TRBV6-2 or TRBV6-3 and J is TRBJ2-3; 10 nucleotides align to TRBD2. V dropped 11 bases and J dropped 1; count of bases not matched to a gene: 18. The CDR3 extends over 18 amino acids. Germline assignment: CDR1 MNHEY and CDR2 SVGEGT.

This clonotype was counted between two and nine times. This chain links TRBV7-3 with TRBJ2-2, with D perhaps assigned TRBD1 or TRBD2 (5 bases each). There are 15 residues in the CDR3. V dropped 2 bases and J dropped 1 base, with 8 bases sitting between them. CDR1 SGHTA and CDR2 FQGTGA come from the germline V gene. The CDR3 spells CASSLRGLNTGELFF. Here the CDR3 DNA reads TGTGCCAGCAGCTTACGGGGCCTGAACACCGGGGAGCTGTTTTTT.

This clonotype was observed a handful of times. V is TRBV21-1 and J is TRBJ2-1; the table's TRBD1 call for D was not verified on the DNA. TRBV21-1 is a pseudogene segment. The CDR3 is made up of 11 amino acids. CDR3 nucleotides: TGTGCCAGCGCACAGGGGAATGAGCAGTTCTTC. Encoded protein: CASAQGNEQFF.

The rearrangement joins TRBV6-2 or TRBV6-3 to TRBJ1-6; unclear D gene. The CDR3 extends over 15 amino acids. V gave up 6 bases and J gave up 3 bases, with 12 bases separating them. Looked up from germline, CDR1 is MNHEY and CDR2 is SVGEGT. The DNA for the CDR3 is TGTGCCAGCAGCCCAGACGGCAACTATAATTCACCCCTCCACTTT. Residues: CASSPDGNYNSPLHF.

This clonotype was seen a few times. The DNA for the CDR3 is TGCAGCGCGGAGTGGACGTGGGACACTGAAGCTTTCTTT. Amino acid sequence: CSAEWTWDTEAFF. This chain connects TRBV29-1 to TRBJ1-1; no reliable D call. This CDR3 spans 13 amino acids. With 7 bases removed from V and 3 bases from J, the gap between germline ends came to 15 bases. CDR1 is SQVTM, CDR2 ANQGSEA, per germline.

This clonotype has only a few counts. The chain joins TRBV5-1 to TRBJ2-3, with D possibly matching TRBD2 (5 bases). V lost 4 bases, J lost 4 bases, and 13 bases lay in between. From germline, CDR1 is SGHRS and CDR2 YFSETQ. The CDR3 consists of 14 residues. The CDR3 region has the DNA TGCGCCAGCAGCCTCGAGGTTAGCGCAGATACGCAGTATTTT. Translation gives CASSLEVSADTQYF.

This clonotype was observed many times. This rearrangement joins TRBV11-2 to TRBJ1-5; the D gene is possibly TRBD1 (5 bases). The CDR3 sequence is 21 residues long. Germline CDR1 is SGHAT and CDR2 is FQNNGV. Trimming took off 1 base at V and 5 bases at J, with 30 bases between the two ends. CDR3 nucleotides: TGTGCCAGCAGCTTAGGCCGCTTTGCAGGTTCCTCTTTCCGGGGCGATCAGCCCCAGCATTTT. Protein sequence: CASSLGRFAGSSFRGDQPQHF. Full variable domain (rest looked up from reference TRBV11-2 and TRBJ1-5): EAGVAQSPRYKIIEKRQSVAFWCNPISGHATLYWYQQILGQGPKLLIQFQNNGVVDDSQLPKDRFSAERLKGVDSTLKIQPAKLEDSAVYLCASSLGRFAGSSFRGDQPQHFGDGTRLSIL.

There are a few counts of this clonotype. The chain employs TRBV4-3 and TRBJ2-4; D is possibly TRBD1 (6 bases). Germline V gives CDR1 LGHNA, CDR2 YSLEER. Between the trimmed V and J ends, which lost 0 bases and 9 bases, there was a span of 12 bases. The CDR3 length is 14 residues. The CDR3: CASSQDRGKGIQYF. Written as DNA, the CDR3 is TGCGCCAGCAGCCAAGATAGGGGGAAGGGCATTCAGTACTTC.

In its sample, this clonotype was seen many times. The chain carries TRBV7-9 and TRBJ2-7; TRBD2 matches at 8 bases. Unmatched junction bases numbered 5, after V lost 2 bases and J lost 2 bases. The CDR3 sequence is 15 residues long. Germline V CDR1 and CDR2: SEHNR, FQNEAQ (reference sequence). The CDR3 DNA follows: TGTGCCAGCAGCTTACGAGCGGGGGCGACCTACGAGCAGTACTTC. Residues: CASSLRAGATYEQYF. The variable domain in full, completed from reference TRBV7-9 and TRBJ2-7, reads DTGVSQNPRHKITKRGQNVTFRCDPISEHNRLYWYRQTLGQGPEFLTYFQNEAQLEKSRLLSDRFSAERPKGSFSTLEIQRTEQGDSAMYLCASSLRAGATYEQYFGPGTRLTVT.

In the case of this clonotype: Mismatch with germline at one junction end may stem from a read error. This chain links TRBV10-3 with TRBJ2-6; D is uncertain. Germline values: CDR1 ENHRY, CDR2 SYGVKD. This CDR3 is 14 amino acids long. CDR3 coding DNA: TGTGCCACGGACGCCAGCTCTGGCGCCAACGTCCTGACTTTC. It translates to CATDASSGANVLTF.

This clonotype was seen many times. This chain links TRBV27 with TRBJ1-5; D is ambiguous. Germline CDR1 MNHEY, CDR2 SMNVEV (reference sequence). With 3 bases removed from V and 5 bases from J, the gap between germline ends came to 14 bases. The CDR3 consists of 15 residues. In DNA form, the CDR3 reads TGTGCCAGCAGTTTTTCATCGGTACGGGATCAGCCCCAGCATTTT. It is translated as CASSFSSVRDQPQHF.

V is TRBV29-1 and J is TRBJ1-2; D is unclear. Trimming removed 8 bases at V and 0 bases at J, with 10 bases between. This CDR3 contains 12 residues. Per germline, CDR1 SQVTM and CDR2 ANQGSEA. Here the CDR3 DNA reads TGCAGCTCGGTCTTAGCTAACTATGGCTACACCTTC. It yields the protein CSSVLANYGYTF.

As to this clonotype: The conserved final phenylalanine or tryptophan is absent from the CDR3, which likely points to a read error. The V call is TRBV12-3 or TRBV12-4, the J call TRBJ2-1, with D perhaps matching TRBD1 (5 bases). V lost 6 bases, J lost 6 bases, and 12 bases lay in between. CDR3 length: 13 residues. Here the CDR3 DNA reads TGTGCCAGCAGGACAGCTTCCCCCAATGAGCAGTTCCTC. As protein: CASRTASPNEQFL.

This clonotype has only a few counts. The rearrangement links TRBV10-3 to TRBJ1-6; D unresolved. The CDR3 runs 20 residues. Germline lookup yields CDR1 ENHRY and CDR2 SYGVKD. V was clipped by 0 bases and J by 0 bases, with 18 bases between them. CDR3 bases: TGTGCCATCAGTGAGTCGAAGAGGGCCTCGACTAGCTCCTATAATTCACCCCTCCACTTT. Translated, it gives CAISESKRASTSSYNSPLHF.

The chain employs TRBV4-2 and TRBJ2-3, with D unresolved. CDR3 length: 15 residues. Germline CDR1 LGHNA, CDR2 YNFKEQ. Trimming pared 0 bases from V and 4 bases from J, leaving 11 bases between. The CDR3 loop is CASSQDIAAADTQYF. The CDR3 coding sequence is TGTGCCAGCAGCCAAGATATAGCAGCCGCAGATACGCAGTATTTT.

The V gene is TRBV6-2 or TRBV6-3, the J gene TRBJ2-3; TRBD1 matches at 8 bases. The V gene end was trimmed by 2 bases and the J gene end by 2 bases; junction bases not matched to a gene: 3. CDR3 size: 15 residues. Germline CDR1 reads MNHEY; CDR2 reads SVGEGT. The CDR3 nucleotides read TGTGCCAGCAGTTACCACAGGGGGTACACAGATACGCAGTATTTT. Its protein product is CASSYHRGYTDTQYF.

This clonotype came up once. The chain links TRBV5-6 to TRBJ2-7; D ambiguous. V lost 1 base and J lost 5, with 16 bases in between. The CDR3 runs 15 residues. Germline CDR1 reads SGHDT; CDR2 reads YYEEEE. The CDR3 reads CASSLFAAVLDEQYF. The CDR3 coding sequence is TGTGCCAGCAGCTTGTTTGCTGCGGTGCTGGACGAGCAGTACTTC.

This clonotype was seen more than once but under ten times. The rearrangement links TRBV5-6 to TRBJ1-1, with D maybe TRBD1 (6 bases). This CDR3 has 16 residues. Germline V gene sequence: CDR1 SGHDT, CDR2 YYEEEE. Trimming pared 4 bases from V and 0 bases from J, leaving 16 bases between. The CDR3 loop is CASSLRQVWVNTEAFF. The CDR3 DNA is TGTGCCAGCAGCCTACGACAGGTCTGGGTGAACACTGAAGCTTTCTTT.

This clonotype was observed a few times. The genes are TRBV4-3 and TRBJ1-2; D not resolved. The CDR3 runs to 15 residues. Per the germline V gene, CDR1 is LGHNA and CDR2 is YSLEER. Trimming stripped 0 bases from V and 4 bases from J, with 12 bases between. CDR3 DNA: TGCGCCAGCAGCCAAGATAGTCACCTTCTCTATGGCTACACCTTC. Translation: CASSQDSHLLYGYTF.

This sequence joins TRBV7-9 and TRBJ2-1, with a weak D call TRBD1 (6 bases). V was cut by 2 bases and J by 6 bases, with 11 bases left in between. The CDR3 runs to 14 residues. Looked up from germline, CDR1 is SEHNR and CDR2 is FQNEAQ (reference sequence). The CDR3 region has the DNA TGTGCCAGCAGCTTAAATCCAGGGGCCAATGAGCAGTTCTTC. Protein: CASSLNPGANEQFF.

This clonotype was seen only a few times. The chain recombines TRBV6-2 or TRBV6-3 with TRBJ2-3, with 7 positions matching TRBD1. The CDR3 covers 15 residues. CDR1 and CDR2 (germline): MNHEY, SVGEGT. Losses at the gene ends were 5 bases for V and 1 base for J; bases not matched to a gene: 6. Written as DNA, the CDR3 is TGTGCCAGCAGTAGGGACAGCGGACGCACAGATACGCAGTATTTT. It is translated as CASSRDSGRTDTQYF.

V and J are TRBV7-9 and TRBJ2-2; the match to TRBD2 covers 7 bases. V shed 4 bases, J shed 6 bases, and the junction held 2 bases outside the gene matches. The germline V gene has CDR1 SEHNR and CDR2 FQNEAQ (reference sequence). The CDR3 contains 13 residues. The CDR3 is CASSSLAAGELFF. The CDR3 DNA follows: TGTGCCAGCAGCTCCCTAGCGGCCGGGGAGCTGTTTTTT.

This clonotype came up a few times. This rearrangement joins TRBV7-3 to TRBJ1-1; TRBD1 might be the D (5 bases). The CDR3 loop spans 14 amino acids. The germline gives CDR1 SGHTA, CDR2 FQGTGA. V was clipped by 1 base and J by 5 bases, with 11 bases between them. The CDR3 protein is CASSLSRGETEAFF. The CDR3 nucleotides read TGTGCCAGCAGCTTAAGTCGGGGGGAGACTGAAGCTTTCTTT.

Here the CDR3 DNA reads TGTGCCAGCAGCGGACAGGGGATAGGGTACAATGAGCAGTTCTTC. Translating it yields CASSGQGIGYNEQFF. The chain employs TRBV6-1 and TRBJ2-1, with TRBD1 matching over 9 bases. This CDR3 is 15 amino acids long. Germline trimming cut 6 bases from V and 4 bases from J; bases unmatched to any gene: 7. Germline loops: CDR1 MNHNS, CDR2 SASEGT.

The rearrangement uses TRBV11-1 and TRBJ1-4; D not certain. Germline CDR1 is SGHAT and CDR2 is FQDESV (reference sequence). V dropped 2 bases and J dropped 7 bases, with 11 bases sitting between them. The CDR3 has 14 amino acids. CDR3 in amino acids: CASSLLSVGEKLFF. Here the CDR3 DNA reads TGTGCCAGCAGCTTACTGAGCGTCGGTGAAAAACTGTTTTTT.

Only a few counts were recorded for this clonotype. This chain uses TRBV28 with TRBJ2-2, with D unclear. The germline V gene encodes CDR1 MDHEN and CDR2 SYDVKM. Trimming took 6 bases from V and 4 from J, leaving 15 bases between them. This CDR3 has 15 amino acids. DNA of the CDR3: TGTGCCAGCAGCCCGAGACGGATAGTCACCGGGGAGCTGTTTTTT. The encoded protein is CASSPRRIVTGELFF.

This clonotype was picked up many times. This chain uses TRBV7-3 with TRBJ2-1, with 12 bases fitting TRBD2. J lost 12 bases, V lost 5 bases, and 11 bases had no gene match. Germline V lookup: CDR1 SGHTA, CDR2 FQGTGA. The CDR3 sequence is 15 residues long. The CDR3 DNA reads as TGTGCCAGCAGCGAGGACGGACTAGCGGGAAGGGCGCAGTTCTTC. As protein: CASSEDGLAGRAQFF. The full variable domain, rest sourced from reference TRBV7-3 and TRBJ2-1, is GAGVSQTPSNKVTEKGKYVELRCDPISGHTALYWYRQSLGQGPEFLIYFQGTGAADDSGLPNDRFFAVRPEGSVSTLKIQRTERGDSAVYLCASSEDGLAGRAQFFGPGTRLTVL.

The V gene is TRBV29-1, the J gene TRBJ2-5; D is perhaps TRBD1 or TRBD2 (5 bases each). CDR3 length: 12 amino acids. The germline gives CDR1 SQVTM, CDR2 ANQGSEA. V was clipped by 4 bases and J by 5 bases, with 11 bases between them. CDR3 sequence reads: CSVGARGETQYF. The CDR3 DNA reads as TGCAGCGTTGGGGCACGGGGCGAGACCCAGTACTTC.

The chain employs TRBV6-6 and TRBJ1-1; 8 bases agree with TRBD1. CDR1 MNHNY and CDR2 SVGAGI come from the germline V gene (reference sequence). J lost 5 bases, V lost 5 bases, and 1 base had no gene match. The CDR3 runs to 12 residues. The DNA of the CDR3 is TGTGCCAGCAGTCACAGGGGGACTGAAGCTTTCTTT. This sequence encodes CASSHRGTEAFF.